The clone carrying this T cell receptor (beta chain) was counted a few times. This record comes from a study of blood T cell repertoires in COVID-19. Study overall: The samples span acute and convalescent COVID-19 from the United States, Italy and Spain.

Trimming took 2 bases from V and 7 from J, leaving 6 bases between them. In germline, CDR1 is MGHDK, CDR2 SYGVNS. This CDR3 has 13 amino acids. The repertoire was sequenced with immunoSEQ multiplex PCR; TCRdb's copy has only in-frame clones and lacks some. The table lists some 300,000 clones, 86% of them singletons. Seattle enrolled patients during active infection and tracked them longitudinally. This receptor was obtained from a woman in her seventies with COVID-19, enrolled during active disease. The material sequenced was peripheral blood. The genes are TRBV25-1 and TRBJ1-6; weak D call: TRBD1 (6 bases). The CDR3, as DNA: TGTGCCAGCAGTGAAACAGGGAATTCACCCCTCCACTTT. Translation: CASSETGNSPLHF.